These 17 T cell receptor beta chains came from one sample sequenced in a study of blood T cell repertoires in COVID-19. TCRdb keeps only in-frame clones here, not all; method: immunoSEQ multiplex PCR. The sample holds under 300,000 clones; 70% to 85% are singletons and the top ten take 4% to 4.5%. Sample: peripheral blood. These receptors were collected from a woman aged 40 to 50 with active or convalescent COVID-19.

The V call is TRBV6-1, the J call TRBJ1-2; TRBD1 aligns across 7 bases. J was trimmed by 8 bases and V by 3 bases; bases with no gene match: 3. Germline CDR1 reads MNHNS; CDR2 reads SASEGT. The CDR3 spans 12 residues. The CDR3 sequence: CASSETGRGYTF. The CDR3 DNA reads as TGTGCCAGCAGTGAGACAGGGCGGGGCTACACCTTC.

The CDR3 spells CASGQDGNYGYTF. The CDR3 DNA sequence: TGTGCCAGCGGACAGGACGGTAACTATGGCTACACCTTC. The rearrangement joins TRBV2 to TRBJ1-2, with 7 positions matching TRBD1. Trimming removed 8 bases from V and 1 base from J; junction bases left unmatched: 4. From germline, CDR1 is SNHLY and CDR2 FYNNEI. This CDR3 region has 13 residues.

The rearrangement links TRBV28 to TRBJ2-7; 7 bases line up with TRBD2. The CDR3 covers 15 residues. V gave up 6 bases and J gave up 0 bases; unmatched junction bases: 8. Germline V gene sequence: CDR1 MDHEN, CDR2 SYDVKM. This chain's CDR3 is CASSMRGSSSYEQYF. The CDR3 DNA reads TGTGCCAGCAGCATGCGGGGGTCGAGCTCCTACGAGCAGTACTTC.

This clone appeared once. The chain carries TRBV2 and TRBJ2-1, with D perhaps TRBD1 (6 bases). Germline CDR1 and CDR2: SNHLY and FYNNEI. The V and J ends lost 9 bases and 0 bases respectively, with 12 bases between them. This CDR3 spans 14 amino acids. In DNA, the CDR3 is TGTGCCAGTAGGGGGACGAGCTCCTACAATGAGCAGTTCTTC. It encodes CASRGTSSYNEQFF.

This clone was detected only once. The CDR3 protein is CASSRDRGLANEKLFF. The CDR3 coding sequence is TGCGCCAGCAGCCGGGACAGGGGGCTGGCTAATGAAAAACTGTTTTTT. This chain links TRBV5-1 with TRBJ1-4; 12 positions match TRBD1. The V segment lost 4 bases and the J segment 3 bases; nucleotides outside the gene matches: 4. The CDR3 sequence is 16 residues long. Germline CDR1 and CDR2: SGHRS and YFSETQ.

This chain uses TRBV6-5 with TRBJ1-2; 7 bases align to TRBD1. The CDR3 has 14 amino acids. Trimming at V came to 11 bases and at J to 1 base, leaving 10 bases not matched to a gene. CDR1 MNHEY and CDR2 SVGAGI come from the germline V gene. CDR3 in amino acids: CAAGTAPNNYGYTF. In DNA form, the CDR3 reads TGTGCCGCGGGGACAGCCCCTAATAACTATGGCTACACCTTC.

A note on this clone: A read error may produce the germline difference seen at one junction end. J is TRBJ2-3 and V is TRBV11-2; possible D gene TRBD2, 6 bases. This CDR3 region has 12 residues. Germline lookup yields CDR1 SGHAT and CDR2 FQNNGV. The CDR3 sequence is CASSPLSGGEHF. DNA of the CDR3: TGTGCCAGCAGCCCCTTATCCGGGGGTGAACATTTT.

CDR3 DNA sequence: TGCAGTGCTAGTCTGGGCACCAATCAGCCCCAGCATTTT. It codes for CSASLGTNQPQHF. V usage is TRBV20-1 and J usage is TRBJ1-5; D gene uncertain. With 3 bases removed from V and 3 bases from J, the gap between germline ends came to 9 bases. The CDR3 length is 13 residues. CDR1 and CDR2 from the germline V gene are DFQATT and SNEGSKA (reference sequence).

J is TRBJ2-6 and V is TRBV19, with 11 bases identical to TRBD1. The CDR3 has 17 residues. Germline trimming cut 8 bases from V and 0 bases from J; bases unmatched to any gene: 6. CDR1 and CDR2 (germline): LNHDA, SQIVND (reference sequence). Written as DNA, the CDR3 is TGTGCCAGTTGCCGCGGGACAGGGGGCTCTGGGGCCAACGTCCTGACTTTC. It encodes CASCRGTGGSGANVLTF.

A few counts support this clone. V is TRBV6-4 and J is TRBJ1-1; D ambiguous. Trimming pared 5 bases from V and 5 bases from J, leaving 12 bases between. Looked up from germline, CDR1 is MRHNA and CDR2 is SNTAGT. This CDR3 contains 13 residues. The CDR3 nucleotides are TGTGCCAGCAGTCCCCAGGATGGGACTGAAGCTTTCTTT. Its translation: CASSPQDGTEAFF.

This chain links TRBV11-3 with TRBJ2-1; TRBD2 aligns across 11 bases. The CDR3 is made up of 16 amino acids. The J segment lost 7 bases and the V segment lost 0 bases, leaving 5 bases of the junction unmatched. CDR1 and CDR2 (germline): SGHNT, YENEEA. CDR3 nucleotide sequence: TGTGCCAGCAGCTTAGATTCTAGCGGGGGGCTTAATGAGCAGTTCTTC. This encodes CASSLDSSGGLNEQFF.

DNA of the CDR3: TGCGCCAGCAGCTTAAAAGGGACAGAACTCTACGAGCAGTACTTC. It yields the protein CASSLKGTELYEQYF. The V gene is TRBV5-1, the J gene TRBJ2-7; 7 bases match TRBD1. Looked up from germline, CDR1 is SGHRS and CDR2 is YFSETQ. The ends lost 2 bases at V and 3 bases at J; junction bases unmatched: 8. This CDR3 is built from 15 residues.

V gene TRBV30 combines with J gene TRBJ2-1; the D gene is possibly TRBD1 (6 bases). Germline V gene data show CDR1 as GTSNPN and CDR2 as SVGIG (reference sequence). Trimming removed 0 bases from V and 11 bases from J, with 20 bases in between. The CDR3 loop spans 15 amino acids. DNA for the CDR3: TGTGCCTGGAGTGTACCAAAGACAGGTATTGAAAAGCAGTTCTTC. It encodes CAWSVPKTGIEKQFF. The whole variable domain, filled in from reference TRBV30 and TRBJ2-1, reads SQTIHQWPATLVQPVGSPLSLECTVEGTSNPNLYWYRQAAGRGLQLLFYSVGIGQISSEVPQNLSASRPQDRQFILSSKKLLLSDSGFYLCAWSVPKTGIEKQFFGPGTRLTVL.

The chain joins TRBV5-1 to TRBJ1-1; D not resolved. This CDR3 is 14 amino acids long. CDR1 is SGHRS, CDR2 YFSETQ, per germline. Between the trimmed V and J ends, which lost 3 bases and 7 bases, there was a span of 16 bases. The CDR3 region is CASSSGVGGVEAFF. The CDR3 coding sequence is TGCGCCAGCAGCTCCGGGGTGGGTGGAGTTGAAGCTTTCTTT.

V gene TRBV7-6 combines with J gene TRBJ1-6; perhaps TRBD1 as D (5 bases). The CDR3 sequence is 13 residues long. Between the trimmed V and J ends, which lost 6 bases and 11 bases, there was a span of 14 bases. The germline V gene encodes CDR1 SGHVS and CDR2 FNYEAQ. As DNA, the CDR3 is TGTGCCAGCAGGCCAGGGCCGGGAGCACCCCTCCACTTT. Translating it yields CASRPGPGAPLHF.

The chain carries TRBV10-3 and TRBJ2-5; 11 positions agree with TRBD2. CDR3 length equals 13 residues. Germline CDR1 reads ENHRY; CDR2 reads SYGVKD. V was pared by 10 bases and J by 3 bases, with 4 bases of the junction left unmatched. CDR3 in DNA: TGTGCCACCCTAGCGGGGGGAGAAGAGACCCAGTACTTC. Amino acids: CATLAGGEETQYF.

The CDR3 is CASSTSYPLNEQFF. DNA of the CDR3: TGTGCCAGCTCGACTTCTTACCCACTCAATGAGCAGTTCTTC. The genes are TRBV28 and TRBJ2-1; D gene ambiguous. Looked up from germline, CDR1 is MDHEN and CDR2 is SYDVKM. The CDR3 is 14 residues long. The germline V and J ends were trimmed by 8 bases and 6 bases, with 17 bases remaining between them.